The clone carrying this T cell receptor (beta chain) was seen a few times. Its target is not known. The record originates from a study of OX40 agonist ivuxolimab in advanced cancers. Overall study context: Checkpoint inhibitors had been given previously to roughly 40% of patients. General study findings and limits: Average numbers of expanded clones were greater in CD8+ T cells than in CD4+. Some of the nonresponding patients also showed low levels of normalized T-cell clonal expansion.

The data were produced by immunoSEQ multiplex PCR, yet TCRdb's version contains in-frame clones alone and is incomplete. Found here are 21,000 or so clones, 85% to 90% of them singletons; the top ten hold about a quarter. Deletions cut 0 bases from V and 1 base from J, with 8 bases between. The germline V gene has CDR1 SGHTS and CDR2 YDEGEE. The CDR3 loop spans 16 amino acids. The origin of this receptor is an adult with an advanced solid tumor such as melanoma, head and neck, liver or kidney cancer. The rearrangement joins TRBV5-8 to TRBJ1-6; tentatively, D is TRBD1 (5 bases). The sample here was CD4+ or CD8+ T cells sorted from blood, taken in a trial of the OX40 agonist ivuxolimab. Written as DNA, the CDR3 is TGTGCCAGCAGCTTGGACAGGAGGTCCTATAATTCACCCCTCCACTTT. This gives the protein CASSLDRRSYNSPLHF.